A selection of T cell receptor beta chains follows, all from one sample in a study of blood T cells in healthy people across ages. MiXCR, run by TCRdb on the 5' RACE reads, gives a single entry per CDR3 protein. This table has 850,000 to 1,300,000 distinct CDR3 sequences, roughly 45% appearing once. Source material: blood. The receptors here all came from a woman aged 55-69 years in good health. Each CDR3 is given with its conserved first and last residue. A D gene is named only where the DNA matches it firmly. Clone size is given for some rows only: seen once, a few or many times, or a class if the clone is expanded.

CDR3	DNA	D	size	V	length	J
CASSPEIGNYEQYF	TGTGCCAGCAGTCCCGAGATCGGGAATTACGAGCAGTACTTC	.	.	TRBV2	14	TRBJ2-7
CASSQDVLSTYEQYF	TGTGCCAGCAGCCAAGATGTACTGTCCACCTACGAGCAGTACTTC	.	.	TRBV3-1	15	TRBJ2-7
CASSLLIGGNTEAFF	TGTGCCAGCAGTTTATTAATAGGAGGAAACACTGAAGCTTTCTTT	.	.	TRBV12-3/TRBV12-4	15	TRBJ1-1
CSARDASGRGSTDTQYF	TGCAGTGCTAGAGATGCCAGCGGGAGGGGAAGCACAGATACGCAGTATTTT	TRBD2	few	TRBV20-1	17	TRBJ2-3
CASSEAGYPSEQYF	TGCGCCAGCAGTGAGGCGGGGTACCCCTCCGAGCAGTACTTC	.	.	TRBV10-1	14	TRBJ2-7
CSARGDRVPETQYF	TGCAGTGCTAGAGGGGACAGGGTCCCAGAGACCCAGTACTTC	TRBD1	.	TRBV20-1	14	TRBJ2-5
CASRRDIPNEKLFF	TGTGCCAGCAGGAGGGACATCCCTAATGAAAAACTGTTTTTT	.	.	TRBV27	14	TRBJ1-4
CSARGIEAGTGELFF	TGCAGTGCTAGGGGAATCGAGGCCGGAACCGGGGAGCTGTTTTTT	.	.	TRBV20-1	15	TRBJ2-2
CASNKQGSGNTIYF	TGTGCCAGCAATAAACAGGGGTCAGGAAACACCATATATTTT	TRBD1	.	TRBV6-5	14	TRBJ1-3
CAISGQSSGNTIYF	TGTGCCATCAGCGGACAGAGCTCTGGAAACACCATATATTTT	.	few	TRBV10-3	14	TRBJ1-3
CASLAGVRETQYF	TGTGCCAGTTTGGCGGGGGTCCGAGAGACCCAGTACTTC	TRBD2	.	TRBV12-3/TRBV12-4	13	TRBJ2-5
CASSPWTGSYNEQFF	TGCGCCAGCAGCCCATGGACAGGGTCCTACAATGAGCAGTTCTTC	TRBD1	few	TRBV5-1	15	TRBJ2-1
CASSYKAYPADTQYF	TGTGCCAGCAGTTATAAGGCCTACCCAGCAGATACGCAGTATTTT	.	.	TRBV6-5	15	TRBJ2-3
CSVISRGFYYEQYF	TGCAGCGTGATCTCCAGGGGCTTCTACTACGAGCAGTACTTC	.	.	TRBV29-1	14	TRBJ2-7
CAGSQLGTSPSEQFF	TGCGCCGGCAGCCAACTGGGGACTAGTCCCTCGGAGCAGTTCTTC	TRBD2	.	TRBV4-1	15	TRBJ2-1
CASSPVAGGRVTDTQYF	TGTGCCAGCAGCCCGGTAGCGGGAGGGCGAGTCACAGATACGCAGTATTTT	TRBD2	.	TRBV7-2	17	TRBJ2-3
CSVLWPLSYGFTF	TGCAGCGTTCTATGGCCGCTATCCTATGGCTTCACCTTC	.	.	TRBV29-1	13	TRBJ1-2
CASRGGLYSYEQYF	TGTGCCAGCAGGGGGGGACTCTACTCCTACGAGCAGTACTTC	.	.	TRBV6-5	14	TRBJ2-7
CASGTAYQETQYF	TGTGCCAGCGGGACAGCGTACCAAGAGACCCAGTACTTC	TRBD1	few	TRBV6-2/TRBV6-3	13	TRBJ2-5
CASSPSRARRNSPLHF	TGTGCCAGCAGTCCCTCCCGCGCGCGGCGGAATTCACCCCTCCACTTT	.	few	TRBV27	16	TRBJ1-6
CASSSPRQIPTDTQYF	TGTGCCAGCAGCTCCCCCCGACAGATACCCACAGATACGCAGTATTTT	.	.	TRBV11-2	16	TRBJ2-3
CASSWGRVTDTQYF	TGTGCCAGCAGTTGGGGCCGGGTCACAGATACGCAGTATTTT	.	.	TRBV27	14	TRBJ2-3
CSALTGSGYNEQFF	TGCAGCGCCTTGACAGGGTCGGGATACAATGAGCAGTTCTTC	TRBD1	few	TRBV29-1	14	TRBJ2-1
CANSLALAGVYNEQFF	TGTGCCAACAGCTTAGCGCTAGCGGGGGTCTACAATGAGCAGTTCTTC	TRBD2	.	TRBV7-8	16	TRBJ2-1
CSARTDRGYEQYF	TGCAGTGCTAGAACGGACAGGGGATACGAGCAGTACTTC	TRBD1	few	TRBV20-1	13	TRBJ2-7
CSAGGGYEQYF	TGCAGCGCTGGGGGGGGTTACGAGCAGTACTTC	TRBD2	many	TRBV29-1	11	TRBJ2-7
CAINGGSSDTQYF	TGTGCCATCAATGGCGGGAGCTCTGATACGCAGTATTTT	TRBD2	.	TRBV10-3	13	TRBJ2-3
CASSVFGLASYNEQFF	TGTGCCAGCAGCGTATTCGGACTAGCCTCCTACAATGAGCAGTTCTTC	TRBD2	.	TRBV9	16	TRBJ2-1
CASSYKEGVEQYF	TGTGCCAGCAGTTACAAGGAGGGAGTCGAGCAGTACTTC	.	few	TRBV6-5	13	TRBJ2-7
CSAKGHRNTGELFF	TGCAGTGCCAAGGGACATCGAAACACCGGGGAGCTGTTTTTT	.	.	TRBV20-1	14	TRBJ2-2
CSAQGQAQETQYF	TGCAGTGCCCAGGGACAGGCACAAGAGACCCAGTACTTC	TRBD1	many	TRBV20-1	13	TRBJ2-5
CASSQVAGKANVLTF	TGCGCCAGCAGCCAAGTCGCTGGGAAGGCCAACGTCCTGACTTTC	.	.	TRBV4-1	15	TRBJ2-6
CSATGGGIQETQYF	TGCAGTGCTACAGGGGGGGGAATACAAGAGACCCAGTACTTC	.	.	TRBV20-1	14	TRBJ2-5
CSVDGAGGGETQYF	TGCAGCGTTGATGGTGCGGGAGGGGGAGAGACCCAGTACTTC	TRBD2	many	TRBV29-1	14	TRBJ2-5
CSAIPGQVGYGYTF	TGCAGTGCTATCCCCGGACAGGTCGGATATGGCTACACCTTC	TRBD1	.	TRBV20-1	14	TRBJ1-2
CASSLRLAGDGEQFF	TGTGCCAGCAGCTTACGACTAGCGGGAGACGGTGAGCAGTTCTTC	TRBD2	few	TRBV9	15	TRBJ2-1
CASSQVTARVGYQPQHF	TGTGCCAGCAGCCAAGTTACGGCGCGGGTGGGTTATCAGCCCCAGCATTTT	.	.	TRBV16	17	TRBJ1-5
CASSLTSLQRTQYF	TGTGCCAGCAGCTTAACCTCTTTACAAAGGACCCAGTACTTC	.	.	TRBV11-1	14	TRBJ2-5
CASSPGGAEQFF	TGTGCCAGCAGCCCCGGCGGGGCTGAGCAGTTCTTC	.	many	TRBV7-9	12	TRBJ2-1
CASSLGSRTAGIKNIQYF	TGTGCCAGCAGCTTAGGTTCTAGGACAGCAGGAATCAAAAACATTCAGTACTTC	.	many	TRBV7-2	18	TRBJ2-4
CASSPSFGRVNTEAFF	TGTGCCAGCAGTCCTTCCTTCGGGCGGGTGAACACTGAAGCTTTCTTT	.	few	TRBV11-1	16	TRBJ1-1
CASSYDLGLSTQYF	TGTGCCAGCAGTTACGACTTGGGACTCTCGACGCAGTATTTT	.	.	TRBV6-5	14	TRBJ2-3
CASTLTGNGQPQHF	TGTGCCAGCACCTTGACAGGGAATGGGCAGCCCCAGCATTTT	TRBD1	.	TRBV16	14	TRBJ1-5